This TCR beta chain was profiled in a study of T cell responses to AZD1222 COVID-19 vaccine. Notes on the study in general: At baseline, seropositivity was found in only a handful of AZD1222 recipients. Researchers took repertoire samples only after the peak T cell response had come. Among the donors, most were white British and more were female, and clonal diversity was possibly underestimated. Compared with day 0, the breadth and depth of the Spike-specific TCR repertoire rose significantly after two doses of AZD1222.

Between the trimmed V and J ends, which lost 4 bases and 7 bases, there was a span of 17 bases. Per the germline V gene, CDR1 is SGHRS and CDR2 is YFSETQ. This CDR3 is 15 amino acids long. In the case of this clone: Its antigen is unknown.

TCRdb's copy holds only in-frame clones and misses some; the assay was immunoSEQ multiplex PCR. Of over 120,000 clones in the sample, 80% to 95% were seen once. The TCR comes from an adult who received the AZD1222 COVID-19 vaccine. Sequences were derived from peripheral blood, sampled 28 days after the second AZD1222 dose. The rearrangement links TRBV5-1 to TRBJ1-4; D might be TRBD1 (5 bases). The CDR3 DNA sequence: TGCGCCAGCAGCAACGTGCAGGGCCCGGGTGAAAAACTGTTTTTT. Translating gives CASSNVQGPGEKLFF. Filled out from reference TRBV5-1 and TRBJ1-4, the complete variable domain reads KAGVTQTPRYLIKTRGQQVTLSCSPISGHRSVSWYQQTPGQGLQFLFEYFSETQRNKGNFPGRFSGRQFSNSRSEMNVSTLELGDSALYLCASSNVQGPGEKLFFGSGTQLSVL.